This TCR beta chain came from a study of regulatory T cells in long-lasting Graves disease. At the level of the study: Positive TSH receptor antibodies alongside over 5 years of antithyroid drugs were what marked Graves' disease as persistent. Overall study results and limits: TRBV28, TRBJ1-2 and TRBJ2-5 were favored in persistent disease. Graves' patients with persistent disease showed TCR diversity lower than patients newly diagnosed.

Libraries of TCR beta came from iRepertoire HTBI primers plus Arm-PCR of CDR3 regions. TCRdb passed the multiplex PCR reads through MiXCR, listing each CDR3 protein once. The top ten clones hold 35% to 55% of a sample with 650,000 to 700,000 distinct CDR3 sequences, about 30% of them seen once. This clonotype occurred a few times. The antigen is not known. This sample's time point: persistent/refractory GD, antithyroid drugs over 5 years with positive TRAb. RNA isolated from PBMCs was used to make the TCR library. This CDR3 is built from 14 residues. Germline lookup yields CDR1 DFQATT and CDR2 SNEGSKA (reference sequence). The V end lost 1 base, the J end lost 8 bases, and 17 bases lay between the germline ends.

The J gene is TRBJ1-2, the V gene TRBV20-1, with D tentatively TRBD1 (6 bases). The receptor comes from a female donor with Graves disease. The specimen was peripheral blood mononuclear cells (PBMCs), collected when the disease was refractory, from a patient treated with antithyroid drugs. The CDR3 sequence: CSARGTRGRIGYTF. The CDR3 region has the DNA TGCAGTGCTAGAGGCACTCGGGGGCGCATAGGCTACACCTTC.